These T cell receptor beta chains were read from a single sample in a study of PD-L1 blockade in urothelial cancer. Profiled with immunoSEQ multiplex PCR; TCRdb holds only in-frame clones, not every one. The table shows about 21,000 clones, with 90% occurring only once. The sequencing here drew on PBMCs, taken around atezolizumab (anti-PD-L1) treatment. The receptors originated from a woman aged 55-70 years with urothelial cancer. CDR3s include the opening cysteine and the closing phenylalanine or tryptophan. The order of the fields is CDR3 length, D gene, J gene, V gene, clone size, CDR3 protein, CDR3 DNA. D genes are given only for firm matches. The listing skips clone size in some rows; elsewhere it reads once, few, many or a size class.

14 . TRBJ2-4 TRBV11-2 . CASRKVGGRGIQYF TGTGCCAGCAGAAAAGTGGGTGGGAGAGGCATTCAGTACTTC
16 TRBD2 TRBJ2-7 TRBV6-1 . CASSEQSGRATYEQYF TGTGCCAGCAGTGAACAGAGCGGGAGGGCCACCTACGAGCAGTACTTC
14 TRBD1 TRBJ2-3 TRBV19 . CAGRTGTGGDTQYF TGTGCCGGTAGAACCGGGACAGGGGGCGATACGCAGTATTTT
13 . TRBJ1-2 TRBV27 once CASSLYSSGGYTF TGTGCCAGCAGTTTATACAGTTCAGGTGGCTACACCTTC
11 . TRBJ2-3 TRBV10-3 . CAISQTDTQYF TGTGCCATCAGCCAGACAGATACGCAGTATTTT
17 . TRBJ1-2 TRBV5-1 few CASSLGTVQNLNYGYTF TGCGCCAGCAGCTTGGGCACAGTTCAAAATCTTAACTATGGCTACACCTTC
14 TRBD1 TRBJ1-4 TRBV9 . CASSVAGGGEKLFF TGTGCCAGCAGCGTCGCAGGGGGTGGTGAAAAACTGTTTTTT
14 TRBD2 TRBJ2-3 TRBV28 . CAGGGSGNTDTQYF TGTGCTGGGGGTGGCAGCGGGAACACAGATACGCAGTATTTT
15 TRBD1 TRBJ2-7 TRBV5-5 . CASNRYPGGQHEQYF TGTGCCAGCAACCGTTATCCAGGGGGCCAACACGAGCAGTACTTC
15 TRBD2 TRBJ2-5 TRBV9 . CASSVDRGGLETQYF TGTGCCAGCAGCGTAGATAGGGGAGGGCTGGAGACCCAGTACTTC
17 TRBD2 TRBJ2-3 TRBV28 . CASSSRRGRASTDTQYF TGTGCCAGCAGCTCCAGGCGCGGGAGGGCCAGTACAGATACGCAGTATTTT
16 TRBD2 TRBJ2-7 TRBV6-1 . CASSAGTSGGHYEQYF TGTGCCAGCAGTGCCGGGACTAGCGGGGGTCACTACGAGCAGTACTTC
13 . TRBJ2-5 TRBV2 . CASSGYRQETQYF TGTGCCAGCAGTGGGTACAGACAAGAGACCCAGTACTTC
13 . TRBJ1-4 TRBV2 . CASSVDRNEKLFF TGTGCCAGCAGCGTCGACAGGAATGAAAAACTGTTTTTT
16 . TRBJ2-3 TRBV7-6 . CASSSLSMPGTDTQYF TGTGCCAGCAGCTCCCTTAGTATGCCCGGCACAGATACGCAGTATTTT
15 TRBD1 TRBJ1-1 TRBV28 . CASSAGGPSNTEAFF TGTGCCAGCAGTGCAGGGGGGCCGTCGAACACTGAAGCTTTCTTT
17 TRBD2 TRBJ2-3 TRBV7-6 . CASSLAKRGLSTDTQYF TGTGCCAGCAGCTTAGCGAAGCGGGGGTTAAGCACAGATACGCAGTATTTT
14 . TRBJ2-1 TRBV7-9 once CASSSPQQAKEQFF TGTGCCAGCAGCTCGCCCCAACAGGCCAAAGAGCAGTTCTTC
12 . TRBJ2-7 TRBV4-2 . CASSQGEYEQYF TGTGCCAGCAGCCAAGGAGAATACGAGCAGTACTTC
15 . TRBJ1-2 TRBV5-1 once CASSLITTDGYGYTF TGCGCCAGCAGCTTGATTACGACAGATGGCTATGGCTACACCTTC
17 TRBD2 TRBJ2-3 TRBV7-6 . CASSPWVRRRGADTQYF TGTGCCAGCAGTCCCTGGGTGAGGAGGCGGGGGGCAGATACGCAGTATTTT
13 . TRBJ2-2 TRBV15 . CATSSARPTELFF TGTGCCACCAGCAGCGCTAGACCCACGGAGCTGTTTTTT
13 TRBD2 TRBJ2-5 TRBV27 . CASSLGRVETQYF TGTGCCAGCAGTTTAGGGAGGGTAGAGACCCAGTACTTC
13 . TRBJ1-1 TRBV12-5 . CASGLIPNTEAFF TGTGCTAGTGGTTTGATCCCTAACACTGAAGCTTTCTTT
19 . TRBJ2-5 TRBV5-1 . CASSLGRADLRGLQETQYF TGCGCCAGCAGCTTGGGGAGGGCGGACCTTCGGGGACTTCAAGAGACCCAGTACTTC
15 . TRBJ1-5 TRBV4-2 . CASSQDWTVREPQHF TGTGCCAGCAGCCAAGATTGGACCGTGCGGGAGCCCCAGCATTTT
17 TRBD2 TRBJ2-3 TRBV5-1 . CASSLDLAGGLTDTQYF TGCGCCAGCAGCTTGGACCTAGCGGGAGGTCTCACAGATACGCAGTATTTT
11 TRBD2 TRBJ2-7 TRBV28 . CASSPGGEQYF TGTGCCAGCAGTCCCGGGGGGGAGCAGTACTTC
12 . TRBJ1-5 TRBV28 . CASSPPAGPQHF TGTGCCAGCAGTCCCCCCGCGGGGCCCCAGCATTTT
13 . TRBJ2-1 TRBV4-1 . CASSETQYNEQFF TGCGCCAGCAGCGAAACACAGTACAATGAGCAGTTCTTC
14 . TRBJ2-7 TRBV19 . CASSIDYSTYEQYF TGTGCCAGTAGTATAGACTACAGCACCTACGAGCAGTACTTC
15 TRBD1 TRBJ1-4 TRBV5-1 . CASSDGTGGREKLFF TGCGCCAGCAGCGACGGGACAGGGGGCCGGGAAAAACTGTTTTTT
15 TRBD1 TRBJ2-1 TRBV28 . CASRGRDRTPYEQFF TGTGCCAGCAGGGGCCGGGACAGGACCCCGTATGAGCAGTTCTTC
15 TRBD1 TRBJ2-5 TRBV2 . CASRQNRDSRLSQYF TGTGCCAGCAGGCAAAATCGGGACAGCCGTCTGTCCCAGTACTTC
14 TRBD1 TRBJ1-1 TRBV5-4 . CASSPGGGRTEAFF TGTGCCAGCAGCCCAGGGGGCGGTAGGACTGAAGCTTTCTTT